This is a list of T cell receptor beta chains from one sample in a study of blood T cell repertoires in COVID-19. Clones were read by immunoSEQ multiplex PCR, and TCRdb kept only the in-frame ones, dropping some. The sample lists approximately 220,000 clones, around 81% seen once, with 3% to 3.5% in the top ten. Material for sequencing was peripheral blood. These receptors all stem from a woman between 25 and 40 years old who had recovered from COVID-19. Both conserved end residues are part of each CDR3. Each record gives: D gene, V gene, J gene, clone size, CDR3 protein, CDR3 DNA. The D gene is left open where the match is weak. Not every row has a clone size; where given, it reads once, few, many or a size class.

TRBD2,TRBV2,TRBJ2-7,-,CASSEGPGLADYEQYF,TGTGCCAGCAGTGAAGGGCCGGGACTAGCGGACTACGAGCAGTACTTC
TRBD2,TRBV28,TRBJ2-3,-,CASSWELAGDTDTQYF,TGTGCCAGCAGTTGGGAGTTAGCGGGAGACACAGATACGCAGTATTTT
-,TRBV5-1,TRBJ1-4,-,CASSLDSPNEKLFF,TGCGCCAGCAGCTTGGACAGTCCTAATGAAAAACTGTTTTTT
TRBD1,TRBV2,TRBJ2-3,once,CASRDGQGRGDTQYF,TGTGCCAGCAGAGACGGACAGGGGAGAGGAGATACGCAGTATTTT
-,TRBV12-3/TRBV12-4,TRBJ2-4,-,CASRQEGRNIQYF,TGTGCCAGTCGTCAGGAGGGAAGAAACATTCAGTACTTC
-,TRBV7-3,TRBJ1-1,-,CASSGSSANTEAFF,TGTGCCAGCAGCGGGAGCTCCGCGAACACTGAAGCTTTCTTT
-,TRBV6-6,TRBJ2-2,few,CASSTTGLELFF,TGTGCCAGCAGCACTACAGGGTTGGAGCTGTTTTTT
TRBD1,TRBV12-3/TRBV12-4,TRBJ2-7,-,CASSRDRAVEQYF,TGTGCCAGCAGCCGGGACAGGGCCGTCGAGCAGTACTTC
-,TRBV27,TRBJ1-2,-,CASSFSPGDGYGYTF,TGTGCCAGCAGTTTCTCACCAGGGGATGGGTATGGCTACACCTTC
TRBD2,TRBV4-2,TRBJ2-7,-,CASGGRLAGSYEQYF,TGTGCCAGCGGGGGGCGGCTAGCGGGCTCCTACGAGCAGTACTTC
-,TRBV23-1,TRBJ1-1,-,CASSVNREPEAFF,TGCGCCAGCAGCGTGAACAGGGAGCCAGAAGCTTTCTTT
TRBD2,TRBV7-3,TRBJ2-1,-,CASSPEAGGPYNEQFF,TGTGCCAGCAGCCCAGAAGCGGGGGGGCCCTACAATGAGCAGTTCTTC
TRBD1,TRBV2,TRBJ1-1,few,CASSGTGENEAFF,TGTGCCAGCAGTGGGACAGGGGAGAATGAAGCTTTCTTT
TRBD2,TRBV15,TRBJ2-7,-,CATSRTQLERERVYEQYF,TGTGCCACCAGCAGAACCCAACTGGAGCGGGAGAGGGTCTACGAGCAGTACTTC
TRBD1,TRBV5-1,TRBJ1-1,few,CASSLSGTVTTEAFF,TGCGCCAGCAGTCTATCGGGGACAGTGACCACTGAAGCTTTCTTT
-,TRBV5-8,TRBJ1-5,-,CASTWGHQAFNQPQHF,TGTGCCAGCACCTGGGGACACCAGGCTTTCAATCAGCCCCAGCATTTT
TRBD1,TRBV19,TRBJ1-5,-,CASSVRDRGNQPQHF,TGTGCCAGTAGTGTCCGGGACAGGGGTAATCAGCCCCAGCATTTT
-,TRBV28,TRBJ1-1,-,CASSLWGGITEAFF,TGTGCCAGCAGTTTATGGGGGGGAATCACTGAAGCTTTCTTT
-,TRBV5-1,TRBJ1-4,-,CASSMGHDNEKLFF,TGCGCCAGCAGCATGGGACACGATAATGAAAAACTGTTTTTT
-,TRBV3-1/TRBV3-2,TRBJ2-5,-,CASSQGRGRETQYF,TGTGCCAGCAGCCAAGGAAGGGGTCGGGAGACCCAGTACTTC
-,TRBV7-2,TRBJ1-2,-,CASSFKGDQGYTF,TGTGCCAGCAGCTTTAAGGGGGATCAGGGCTACACCTTC
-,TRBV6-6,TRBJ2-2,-,CASSYSTANTGELFF,TGTGCCAGCAGTTACTCGACAGCGAACACCGGGGAGCTGTTTTTT
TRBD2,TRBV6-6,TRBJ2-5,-,CASSYLASGRGETQYF,TGTGCCAGCAGTTACTTGGCTAGCGGGAGGGGAGAGACCCAGTACTTC
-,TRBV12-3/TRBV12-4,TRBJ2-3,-,CASRVVYGDTQYF,TGTGCCAGCAGAGTCGTATATGGCGATACGCAGTATTTT
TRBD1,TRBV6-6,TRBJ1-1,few,CASSARGQGIVAFF,TGTGCCAGCAGTGCTCGGGGACAGGGGATAGTAGCTTTCTTT
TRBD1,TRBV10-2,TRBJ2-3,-,CASRLRDSMTTDTQYF,TGCGCCAGCAGGCTCAGGGACAGTATGACGACAGATACGCAGTATTTT
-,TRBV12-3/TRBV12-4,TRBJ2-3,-,CASSPAGTDTQYF,TGTGCCAGCAGTCCCGCAGGCACAGATACGCAGTATTTT
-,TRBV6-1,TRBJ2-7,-,CASSEGPMWYF,TGTGCCAGCAGTGAAGGGCCAATGTGGTACTTC
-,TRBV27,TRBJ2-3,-,CASSLGRTDTQYF,TGTGCCAGCAGTTTAGGGAGAACAGATACGCAGTATTTT
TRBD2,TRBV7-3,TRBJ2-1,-,CASSATGLAGNNEQFF,TGTGCCAGCAGCGCAACGGGACTAGCGGGTAATAATGAGCAGTTCTTC
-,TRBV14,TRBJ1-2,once,CASSQVSYGYTF,TGTGCCAGCAGCCAAGTCAGCTATGGCTACACCTTC
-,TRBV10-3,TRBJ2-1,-,CAISESSYSYNEQFF,TGTGCCATCAGTGAGTCGTCCTACTCCTACAATGAGCAGTTCTTC
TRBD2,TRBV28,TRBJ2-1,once,CASFRGSSYNEQFF,TGTGCCAGCTTCCGCGGGAGCTCCTACAATGAGCAGTTCTTC
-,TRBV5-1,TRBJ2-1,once,CASSLVRTDYNEQFF,TGCGCCAGCAGCTTGGTGCGGACAGACTACAATGAGCAGTTCTTC
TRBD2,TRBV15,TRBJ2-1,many,CATSRGTGLVGRNEQFF,TGTGCCACCAGCAGAGGGACCGGACTAGTGGGGAGGAATGAGCAGTTCTTC